Listed below are T cell receptor beta chains from one sample, sequenced in a study of T cell responses to AZD1222 COVID-19 vaccine. Libraries were prepared by immunoSEQ multiplex PCR; TCRdb keeps only in-frame clonotypes and omits some of them. The sample consists of 150,000 to 170,000 clones, about 88% of them appearing once. The source was peripheral blood, collected on day 0 of AZD1222 vaccination. Receptor source: an adult in good health. Both conserved end residues are part of each CDR3. Fields, in order: clone size, J gene, V gene, D gene, CDR3 DNA, CDR3 protein. A D gene is named only where the DNA matches it firmly. Only some rows state a clone size, as once, few, many or a class for expanded clones.

NA | TRBJ2-2 | TRBV9 | NA | TGTGCCAGCAGCGTCTCAGTTTCAGGTATTAATTCGGACACCGGGGAGCTGTTTTTT | CASSVSVSGINSDTGELFF
NA | TRBJ2-3 | TRBV15 | NA | TGTGCCACCAGCAGAGCGTGGGGCGGGGCGCGCACAGATACGCAGTATTTT | CATSRAWGGARTDTQYF
NA | TRBJ1-2 | TRBV28 | NA | TGTGCCAGCAGTCCCCCGATGCCAGCGTCTTCTGGCTACACCTTC | CASSPPMPASSGYTF
NA | TRBJ2-2 | TRBV5-4 | NA | TGTGCCAGCAGGCACATGTCGAACACCGGGGAGCTGTTTTTT | CASRHMSNTGELFF
few | TRBJ1-2 | TRBV5-4 | NA | TGTGCCAGCCTAGAACAAGGGGCAGATGGCTACACCTTC | CASLEQGADGYTF
NA | TRBJ1-5 | TRBV3-1/TRBV3-2 | TRBD1 | TGTGCCAGCAGCCAAGACAGGGGGTCAAATCAGCCCCAGCATTTT | CASSQDRGSNQPQHF
NA | TRBJ2-5 | TRBV4-1 | NA | TGCGCCAGCAGCCAAGTCGGGAGTGTGGGCCAGTACTTC | CASSQVGSVGQYF
NA | TRBJ2-1 | TRBV25-1 | NA | TGTGCCAGCACCGGGTGGGTTACCAATGAGCAGTTCTTC | CASTGWVTNEQFF
NA | TRBJ2-1 | TRBV27 | NA | TGTGCCAGCAGTCGACCCTCCTACAATGAGCAGTTCTTC | CASSRPSYNEQFF
NA | TRBJ2-7 | TRBV3-1/TRBV3-2 | NA | TGTGCCAGCAGCCAGTTCGTTTACGAGCAGTACTTC | CASSQFVYEQYF
NA | TRBJ2-3 | TRBV4-1 | NA | TGCGCCAGCAGCCAAGATTGGCAGACTAGCACAGATACGCAGTATTTT | CASSQDWQTSTDTQYF
NA | TRBJ2-5 | TRBV7-9 | NA | TGTGCCAGCAGCTTAGAGGCGCTTCGTTCCCGAGAGACCCAGTACTTC | CASSLEALRSRETQYF
NA | TRBJ2-7 | TRBV7-9 | NA | TGTGCCAGCAGCTTCGTAGGCGGTCCCTACGAGCAGTACTTC | CASSFVGGPYEQYF
NA | TRBJ1-4 | TRBV18 | NA | TGTGCCAGCTCACCGTACAGGGACTCAAATGAAAAACTGTTTTTT | CASSPYRDSNEKLFF
NA | TRBJ2-3 | TRBV4-3 | NA | TGCGCCAGCAGCCAGGCCGGGACGGGCACAGATACGCAGTATTTT | CASSQAGTGTDTQYF
NA | TRBJ2-2 | TRBV5-1 | TRBD1 | TGCGCCAGCAGCGCCCGGGACAGGGGTGGCACCGGGGAGCTGTTTTTT | CASSARDRGGTGELFF
NA | TRBJ2-4 | TRBV19 | TRBD1 | TGTGCCAGTAGTGCGGACAGGGGAAGAGGGCACATTCAGTACTTC | CASSADRGRGHIQYF